The source of this T cell receptor (beta chain) is a study of blood T cell repertoires in COVID-19. Background on the study: From the United States, Italy and Spain came samples of acute and convalescent COVID-19. The analysed material was cDNA or gDNA that came from T cells, B-cell-depleted T cells, or PBMCs.

Authors' processing steps: Nucleated cell number was recorded as an estimate derived from reference gene primer amplification. Data came from immunoSEQ multiplex PCR; TCRdb stores just in-frame clones and leaves some out. The V and J calls and clone size are taken from that table; D and trimming were inferred from the DNA. The sample lists more than 110,000 clones, 80% to 85% occurring once. Trimming at V came to 5 bases and at J to 6 bases, leaving 12 bases not matched to a gene. CDR3 length equals 15 residues. Germline values: CDR1 MNHEY, CDR2 SVGEGT. The chain links TRBV6-2 or TRBV6-3 to TRBJ1-1; TRBD1 matches 7 bases. The specimen sequenced was peripheral blood. The sequence was obtained from an older woman with acute or convalescent COVID-19. CDR3 sequence reads: CASSTRTGDAAEAFF. CDR3 DNA sequence: TGTGCCAGCAGTACCCGGACAGGAGATGCCGCTGAAGCTTTCTTT.